This T cell receptor beta chain appears in the sequencing data of a study of CD8 T cells in ankylosing spondylitis. TCRdb re-derived calls from the 5' RACE reads in MiXCR, one entry per CDR3 protein. The repertoire consists of some 250,000 distinct CDR3 sequences, with 20% to 30% occurring once and the leading ten covering 0.6% to 0.75%. CDR3 length equals 15 residues. Germline CDR1 is SGHTA and CDR2 is FQGNSA. V gave up 5 bases and J gave up 5 bases, with 15 bases separating them. This clonotype was recorded many times. The source is a male donor with ankylosing spondylitis or in good health (not recorded which). The sequenced sample consisted of blood, either unsorted or a sorted T cell fraction (not recorded which). The chain carries TRBV7-2 and TRBJ1-4; weak D call: TRBD1 (5 bases). CDR3 sequence reads: CASSQRGRVNEKLFF. CDR3 sequence (DNA): TGTGCCAGCAGCCAAAGGGGCAGGGTCAATGAAAAACTGTTTTTT.